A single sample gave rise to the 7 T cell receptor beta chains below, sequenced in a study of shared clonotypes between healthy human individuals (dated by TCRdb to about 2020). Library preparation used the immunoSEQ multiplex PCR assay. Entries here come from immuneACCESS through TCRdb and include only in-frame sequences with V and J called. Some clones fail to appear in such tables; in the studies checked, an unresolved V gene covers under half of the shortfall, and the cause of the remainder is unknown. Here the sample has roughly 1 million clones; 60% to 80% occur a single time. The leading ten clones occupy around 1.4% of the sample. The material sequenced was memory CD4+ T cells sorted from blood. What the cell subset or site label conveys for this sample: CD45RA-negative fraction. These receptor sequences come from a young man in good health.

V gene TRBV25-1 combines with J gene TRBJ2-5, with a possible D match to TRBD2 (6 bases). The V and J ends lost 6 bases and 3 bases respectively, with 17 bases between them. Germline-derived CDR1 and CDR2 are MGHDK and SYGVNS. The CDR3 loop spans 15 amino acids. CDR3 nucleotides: TGTGCCAGCAGCTCCGGGAGTTCTAGGAAAGAGACCCAGTACTTC. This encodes CASSSGSSRKETQYF.

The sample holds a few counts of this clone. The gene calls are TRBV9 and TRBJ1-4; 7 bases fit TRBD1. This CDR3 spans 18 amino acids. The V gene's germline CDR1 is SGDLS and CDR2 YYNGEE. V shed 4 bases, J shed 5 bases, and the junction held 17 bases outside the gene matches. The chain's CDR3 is CASSPSLGEGARNEKLFF. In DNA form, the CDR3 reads TGTGCCAGCAGCCCTTCCCTGGGGGAGGGGGCGAGGAATGAAAAACTGTTTTTT.

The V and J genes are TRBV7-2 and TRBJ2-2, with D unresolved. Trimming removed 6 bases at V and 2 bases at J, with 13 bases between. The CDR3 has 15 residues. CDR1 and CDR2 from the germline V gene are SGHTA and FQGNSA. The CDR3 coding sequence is TGTGCCAGCAGTGTCAGCTATACAAACACCGGGGAGCTGTTTTTT. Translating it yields CASSVSYTNTGELFF.

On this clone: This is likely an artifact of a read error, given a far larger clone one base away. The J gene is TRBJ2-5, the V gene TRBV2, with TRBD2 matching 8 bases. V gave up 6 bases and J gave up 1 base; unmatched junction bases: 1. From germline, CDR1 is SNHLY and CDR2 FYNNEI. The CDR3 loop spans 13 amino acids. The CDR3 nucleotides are TGTGCCAGCAGCGGGGGGGGCCAAGAGACCCAGTACTTC. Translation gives CASSGGGQETQYF.

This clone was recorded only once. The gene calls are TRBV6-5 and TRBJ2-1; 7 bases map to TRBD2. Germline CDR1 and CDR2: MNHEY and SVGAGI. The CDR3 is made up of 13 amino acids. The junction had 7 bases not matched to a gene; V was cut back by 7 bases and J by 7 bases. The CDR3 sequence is CASNGLDRNEQFF. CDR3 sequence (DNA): TGTGCCAGCAATGGACTAGACCGAAATGAGCAGTTCTTC.

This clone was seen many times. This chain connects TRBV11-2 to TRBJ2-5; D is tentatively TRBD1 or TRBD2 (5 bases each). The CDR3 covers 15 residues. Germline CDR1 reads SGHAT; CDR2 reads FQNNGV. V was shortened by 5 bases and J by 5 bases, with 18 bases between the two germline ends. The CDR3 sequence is CASSPGQDSYETQYF. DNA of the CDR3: TGTGCCAGCAGCCCGGGGCAGGATTCGTACGAGACCCAGTACTTC.

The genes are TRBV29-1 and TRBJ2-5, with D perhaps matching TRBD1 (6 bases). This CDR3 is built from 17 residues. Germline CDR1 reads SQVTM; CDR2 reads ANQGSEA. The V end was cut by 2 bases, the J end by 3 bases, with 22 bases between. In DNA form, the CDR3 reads TGCAGCGTTGAACCCAGGGGAAAACCCCTCTATAAAGAGACCCAGTACTTC. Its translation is CSVEPRGKPLYKETQYF.